Presented here are 4 T cell receptor beta chains from one specimen sequenced in a study of shared clonotypes between healthy human individuals. The assay was immunoSEQ multiplex PCR, and TCRdb's table has in-frame clones only and misses some. Found here are under 2,000,000 clones, just under 95% of them singletons; the top ten hold 0.9% to 1.5%. CD45RO-negative cells were positively selected for CCR7, leaving out terminally differentiated effector memory CD45RA+ cells. Sequenced input: naive CD8+ T cells sorted from blood. Receptors were obtained from a man younger than 35 in good health.

This clone was counted a single time. The chain joins TRBV5-6 to TRBJ2-1, with D possibly being TRBD1 (5 bases). The ends were cut back, 4 bases at V and 7 bases at J, with 9 bases in the middle. CDR1 is SGHDT, CDR2 YYEEEE, per germline. The CDR3 loop spans 12 amino acids. The CDR3 DNA is TGTGCCAGCAGCGAACCAGGGAATGAGCAGTTCTTC. Protein product: CASSEPGNEQFF.

This chain joins TRBV27 and TRBJ2-7; 7 bases agree with TRBD2. This CDR3 spans 14 amino acids. Unmatched junction bases numbered 8, after V lost 6 bases and J lost 3 bases. Germline V gene data show CDR1 as MNHEY and CDR2 as SMNVEV (reference sequence). The CDR3 sequence is CASSNLGTNYEQYF. For the CDR3, the DNA is TGTGCCAGCAGCAACCTCGGGACTAACTACGAGCAGTACTTC.

The chain combines TRBV19 with TRBJ2-7; 9 bases are shared with TRBD1. The germline V gene encodes CDR1 LNHDA and CDR2 SQIVND (reference sequence). The length of the CDR3 is 14 residues. V lost 1 base and J lost 4; bases outside the gene matches: 2. The CDR3 DNA reads as TGTGCCAGTAGTATAGGGACAGGGGAGTACGAGCAGTACTTC. Its translation: CASSIGTGEYEQYF.

This rearrangement joins TRBV4-3 to TRBJ2-1; D ambiguous. CDR1 LGHNA and CDR2 YSLEER come from the germline V gene. The V end was cut by 0 bases, the J end by 10 bases, with 13 bases between. The CDR3 is 14 residues long. In DNA, the CDR3 is TGCGCCAGCAGCCAAGAATCCCTTTCTTGGGAGCAGTTCTTC. Protein sequence: CASSQESLSWEQFF.